The TCR beta chain described here comes from a study of T cell repertoires in cytomegalovirus infection. At the level of the study: Public TCR beta signatures marked donors with CMV infection and the matching HLA.

With 5 bases clipped from V and 1 base from J, the junction kept 9 bases outside the gene matches. Looked up from germline, CDR1 is DFQATT and CDR2 is SNEGSKA (reference sequence). The CDR3 runs 16 residues. Notes on the study in general: Cumulative public TCR beta family frequency identified CMV carriers with the relevant HLA. The ex vivo response showed dominance by HLA-C-restricted CMV-specific TCR beta clonotypes.

Points on this clonotype: Its antigen remains unknown.

TCRdb fed the reads into MiXCR, producing one record per CDR3 protein. The repertoire holds 200,000 or so distinct CDR3 sequences, roughly 30% seen once, with about 28% in the top ten. The chain is built from TRBV20-1 and TRBJ1-1; TRBD1 matches 11 bases. Sequenced sample: PBMCs. This receptor was taken from a human donor in good health (CMV status not recorded). Some clones in this sample may be carry-over from other donors' samples. The CDR3 DNA follows: TGCAGTGCTGGATCCCGGGACAGGGGGTGGAACACTGAAGCTTTCTTT. Its protein product is CSAGSRDRGWNTEAFF.